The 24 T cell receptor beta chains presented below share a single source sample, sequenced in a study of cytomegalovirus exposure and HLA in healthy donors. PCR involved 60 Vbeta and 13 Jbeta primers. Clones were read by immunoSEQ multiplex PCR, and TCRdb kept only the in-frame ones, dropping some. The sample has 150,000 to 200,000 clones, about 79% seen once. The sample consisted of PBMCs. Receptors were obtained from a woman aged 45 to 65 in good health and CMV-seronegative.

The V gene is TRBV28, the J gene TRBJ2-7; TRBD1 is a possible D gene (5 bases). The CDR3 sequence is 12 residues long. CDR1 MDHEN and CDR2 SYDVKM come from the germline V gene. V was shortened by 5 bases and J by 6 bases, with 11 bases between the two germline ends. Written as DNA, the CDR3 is TGTGCCAGCAGTACGACAGTGTTCGAGCAGTACTTC. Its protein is CASSTTVFEQYF.

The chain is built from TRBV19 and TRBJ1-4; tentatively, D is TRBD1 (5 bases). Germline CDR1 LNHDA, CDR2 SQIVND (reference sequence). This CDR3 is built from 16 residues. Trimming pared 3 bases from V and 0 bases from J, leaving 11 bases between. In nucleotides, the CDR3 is TGTGCCAGTAGTATCGATCAGACAGCAACTAATGAAAAACTGTTTTTT. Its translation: CASSIDQTATNEKLFF.

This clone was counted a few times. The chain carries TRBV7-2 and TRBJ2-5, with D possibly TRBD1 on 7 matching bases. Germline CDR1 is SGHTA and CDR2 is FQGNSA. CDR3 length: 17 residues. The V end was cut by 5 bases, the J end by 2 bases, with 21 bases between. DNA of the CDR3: TGTGCCAGCAGCATTAGTGCGGGGACAGTGTATCAAGAGACCCAGTACTTC. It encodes CASSISAGTVYQETQYF.

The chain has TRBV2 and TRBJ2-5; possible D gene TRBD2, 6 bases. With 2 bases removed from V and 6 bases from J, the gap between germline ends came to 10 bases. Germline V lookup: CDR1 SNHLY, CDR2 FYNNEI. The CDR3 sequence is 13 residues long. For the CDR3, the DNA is TGTGCCAGCAGTGAAAGGGCGGGGAAGACCCAGTACTTC. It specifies CASSERAGKTQYF.

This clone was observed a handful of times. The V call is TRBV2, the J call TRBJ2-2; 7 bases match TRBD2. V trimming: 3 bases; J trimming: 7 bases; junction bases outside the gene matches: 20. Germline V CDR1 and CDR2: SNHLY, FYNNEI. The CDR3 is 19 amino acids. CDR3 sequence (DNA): TGTGCCAGCAGTGATATGGGGCTAGCGGACAACAAAGGGAGCGGGGAGCTGTTTTTT. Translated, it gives CASSDMGLADNKGSGELFF.

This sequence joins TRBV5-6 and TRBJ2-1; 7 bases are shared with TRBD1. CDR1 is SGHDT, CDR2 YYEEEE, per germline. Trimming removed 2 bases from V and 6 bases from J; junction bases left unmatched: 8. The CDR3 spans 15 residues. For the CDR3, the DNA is TGTGCCAGCAGCTTCCCACAGGGGCCCAGCAATGAGCAGTTCTTC. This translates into CASSFPQGPSNEQFF. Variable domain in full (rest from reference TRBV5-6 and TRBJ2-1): DAGVTQSPTHLIKTRGQQVTLRCSPKSGHDTVSWYQQALGQGPQFIFQYYEEEERQRGNFPDRFSGHQFPNYSSELNVNALLLGDSALYLCASSFPQGPSNEQFFGPGTRLTVL.

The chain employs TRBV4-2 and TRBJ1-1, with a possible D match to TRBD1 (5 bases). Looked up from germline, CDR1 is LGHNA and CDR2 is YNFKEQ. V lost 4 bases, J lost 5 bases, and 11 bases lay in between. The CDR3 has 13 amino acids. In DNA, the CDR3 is TGTGCCAGCAGCCTTAGTAGGGGTACTGAAGCTTTCTTT. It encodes CASSLSRGTEAFF.

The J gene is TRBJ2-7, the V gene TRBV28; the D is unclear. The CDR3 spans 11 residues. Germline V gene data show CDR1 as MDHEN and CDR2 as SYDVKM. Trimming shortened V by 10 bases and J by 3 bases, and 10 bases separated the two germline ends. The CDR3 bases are TGTGCCACCGAGGTTCGCTACGAGCAGTACTTC. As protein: CATEVRYEQYF.

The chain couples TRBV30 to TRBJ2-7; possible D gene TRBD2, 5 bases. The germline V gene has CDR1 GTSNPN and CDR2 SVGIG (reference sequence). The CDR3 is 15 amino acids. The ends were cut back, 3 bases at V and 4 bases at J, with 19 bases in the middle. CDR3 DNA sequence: TGTGCCTGGAGCCCGGTGGGCCGGGGAGATTACGAGCAGTACTTC. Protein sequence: CAWSPVGRGDYEQYF. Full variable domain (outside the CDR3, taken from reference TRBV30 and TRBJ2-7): SQTIHQWPATLVQPVGSPLSLECTVEGTSNPNLYWYRQAAGRGLQLLFYSVGIGQISSEVPQNLSASRPQDRQFILSSKKLLLSDSGFYLCAWSPVGRGDYEQYFGPGTRLTVT.

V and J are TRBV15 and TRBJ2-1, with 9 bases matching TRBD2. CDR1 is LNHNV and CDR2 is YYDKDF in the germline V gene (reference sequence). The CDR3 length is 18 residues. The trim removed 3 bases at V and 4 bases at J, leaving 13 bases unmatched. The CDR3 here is CATSSGAAGGRFYNEQFF. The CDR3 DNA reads TGTGCCACCAGCAGTGGGGCGGCGGGAGGGCGGTTTTACAATGAGCAGTTCTTC.

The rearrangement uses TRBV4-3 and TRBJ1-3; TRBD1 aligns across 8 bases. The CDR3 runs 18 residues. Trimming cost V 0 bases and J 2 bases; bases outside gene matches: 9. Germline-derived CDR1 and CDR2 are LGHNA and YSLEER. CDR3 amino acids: CASSQEWGQAVTGNTIYF. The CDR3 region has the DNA TGCGCCAGCAGCCAAGAATGGGGACAGGCTGTAACTGGAAACACCATATATTTT.

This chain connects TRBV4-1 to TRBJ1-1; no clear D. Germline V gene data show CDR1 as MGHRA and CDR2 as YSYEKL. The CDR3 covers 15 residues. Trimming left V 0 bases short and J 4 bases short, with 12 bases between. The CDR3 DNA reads TGCGCCAGCAGCCAAGAGTCCGAGGTGGGCACTGAAGCTTTCTTT. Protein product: CASSQESEVGTEAFF.

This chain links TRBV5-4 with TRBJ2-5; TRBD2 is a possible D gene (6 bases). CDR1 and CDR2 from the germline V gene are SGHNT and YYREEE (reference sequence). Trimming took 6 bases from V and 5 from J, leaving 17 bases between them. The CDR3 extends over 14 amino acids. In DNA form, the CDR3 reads TGTGCCAGCAACCCCAGCCCGGGGGAGGAGACCCAGTACTTC. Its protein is CASNPSPGEETQYF.

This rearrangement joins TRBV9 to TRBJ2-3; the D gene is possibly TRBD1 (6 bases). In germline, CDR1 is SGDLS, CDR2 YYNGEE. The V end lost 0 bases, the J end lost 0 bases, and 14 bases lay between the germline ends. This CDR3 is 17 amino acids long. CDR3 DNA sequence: TGTGCCAGCAGCGTAGGGGGGCTTCCTCTTAGCACAGATACGCAGTATTTT. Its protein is CASSVGGLPLSTDTQYF.

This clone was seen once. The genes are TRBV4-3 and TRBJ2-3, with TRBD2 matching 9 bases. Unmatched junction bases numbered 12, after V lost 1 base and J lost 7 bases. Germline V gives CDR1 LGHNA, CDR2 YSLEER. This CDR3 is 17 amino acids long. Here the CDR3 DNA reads TGCGCCAGCAGCCAAGGTACTTCCGGGACTAGCCGTTATACGCAGTATTTT. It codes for CASSQGTSGTSRYTQYF.

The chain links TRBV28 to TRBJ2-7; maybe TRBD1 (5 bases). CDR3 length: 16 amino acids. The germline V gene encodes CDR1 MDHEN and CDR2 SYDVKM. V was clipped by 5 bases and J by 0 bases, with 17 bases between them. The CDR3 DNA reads TGTGCCAGCAGTCCGCCGCAGGGAATTCTCTCCTACGAGCAGTACTTC. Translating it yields CASSPPQGILSYEQYF. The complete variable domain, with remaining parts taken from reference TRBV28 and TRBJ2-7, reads DVKVTQSSRYLVKRTGEKVFLECVQDMDHENMFWYRQDPGLGLRLIYFSYDVKMKEKGDIPEGYSVSREKKERFSLILESASTNQTSMYLCASSPPQGILSYEQYFGPGTRLTVT.

The CDR3 loop reads CASSLGLGREYEQYF. For the CDR3, the DNA is TGTGCCAGCAGTTTAGGTCTCGGGAGGGAGTACGAGCAGTACTTC. The chain links TRBV27 to TRBJ2-7, with TRBD2 identical over 8 bases. This CDR3 has 15 amino acids. V gave up 2 bases and J gave up 4 bases; unmatched junction bases: 7. CDR1 MNHEY and CDR2 SMNVEV come from the germline V gene (reference sequence).

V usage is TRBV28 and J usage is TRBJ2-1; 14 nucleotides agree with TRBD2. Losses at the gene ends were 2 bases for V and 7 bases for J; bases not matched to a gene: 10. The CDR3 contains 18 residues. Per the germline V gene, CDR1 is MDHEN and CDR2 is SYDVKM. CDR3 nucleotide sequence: TGTGCCAGCAGTTTACGAAGACTAGCGGGGGGGCCGGGTAATGAGCAGTTCTTC. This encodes CASSLRRLAGGPGNEQFF.

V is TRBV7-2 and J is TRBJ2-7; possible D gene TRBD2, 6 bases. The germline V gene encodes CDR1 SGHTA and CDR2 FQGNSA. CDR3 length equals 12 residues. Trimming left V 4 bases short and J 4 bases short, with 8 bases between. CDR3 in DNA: TGTGCCAGCAGCTCGACTAGATACGAGCAGTACTTC. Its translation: CASSSTRYEQYF.

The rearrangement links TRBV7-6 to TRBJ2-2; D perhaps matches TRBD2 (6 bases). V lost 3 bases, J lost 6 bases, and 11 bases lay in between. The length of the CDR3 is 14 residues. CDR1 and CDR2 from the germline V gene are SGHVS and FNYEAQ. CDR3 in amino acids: CASSFGGGPGELFF. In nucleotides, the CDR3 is TGTGCCAGCAGCTTCGGGGGAGGTCCCGGGGAGCTGTTTTTT.

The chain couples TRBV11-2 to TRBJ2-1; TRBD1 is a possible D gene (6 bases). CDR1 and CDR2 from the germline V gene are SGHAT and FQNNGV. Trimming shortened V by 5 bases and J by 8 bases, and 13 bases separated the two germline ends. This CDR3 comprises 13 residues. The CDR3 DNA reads TGTGCCAGCAGCGAAATCAACAGGGATGAGCAGTTCTTC. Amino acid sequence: CASSEINRDEQFF.

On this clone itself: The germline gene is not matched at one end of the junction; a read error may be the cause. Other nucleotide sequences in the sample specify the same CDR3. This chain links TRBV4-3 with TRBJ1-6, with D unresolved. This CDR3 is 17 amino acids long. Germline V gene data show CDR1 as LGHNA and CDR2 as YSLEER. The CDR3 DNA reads TGCGCCAGCAGCCAAGAAAGGGAGAGCTCCTATAATTCCCCCCTCCACTTT. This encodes CASSQERESSYNSPLHF.

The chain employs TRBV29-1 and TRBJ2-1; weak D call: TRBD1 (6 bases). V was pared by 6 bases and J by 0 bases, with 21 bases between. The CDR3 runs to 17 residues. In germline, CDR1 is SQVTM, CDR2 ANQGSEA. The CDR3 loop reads CSVDRYRESGSYNEQFF. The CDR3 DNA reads TGCAGCGTGGATCGGTACAGGGAGTCGGGCTCCTACAATGAGCAGTTCTTC.

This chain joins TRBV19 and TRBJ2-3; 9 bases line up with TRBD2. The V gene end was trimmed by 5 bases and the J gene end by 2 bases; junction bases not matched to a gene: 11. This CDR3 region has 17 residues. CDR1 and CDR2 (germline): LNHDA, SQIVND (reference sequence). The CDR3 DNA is TGTGCCAGTAGTCCCCTGGTGGCGGGAGGGATCACAGATACGCAGTATTTT. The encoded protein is CASSPLVAGGITDTQYF.